This entry describes one TCR beta chain. Its antigen is currently unknown. V lost 6 bases to trimming and J lost 4 bases; unmatched junction nucleotides: 2. Per the germline V gene, CDR1 is SGHTA and CDR2 is FQGNSA. The CDR3 totals 13 residues. The sample belongs to a study of cytomegalovirus exposure and HLA in healthy donors. For the study at large: Among several hundred genotyped donors, more than 65% fell in the Caucasian-associated ancestry cluster.

The PCR used 60 Vbeta and 13 Jbeta primers. TCRdb keeps only in-frame clones here, not all; method: immunoSEQ multiplex PCR. The sample lists under 100,000 clones; under 80% were seen once. Study-wide points: Later on, analysis showed that most CMV-associated TCR beta chains appeared to be HLA-restricted. The study assumed roughly uniform donor sequencing depth for presence/absence analyses.

Sequencing was done on a sample of PBMCs. This sequence originates from a boy between 10 and 17 years old in good health and CMV-seronegative. This chain connects TRBV7-2 to TRBJ2-3, with TRBD2 matching over 9 bases. The CDR3 DNA follows: TGTGCCAGCAGGAGGACTAGCGCAGATACGCAGTATTTT. Protein sequence: CASRRTSADTQYF.